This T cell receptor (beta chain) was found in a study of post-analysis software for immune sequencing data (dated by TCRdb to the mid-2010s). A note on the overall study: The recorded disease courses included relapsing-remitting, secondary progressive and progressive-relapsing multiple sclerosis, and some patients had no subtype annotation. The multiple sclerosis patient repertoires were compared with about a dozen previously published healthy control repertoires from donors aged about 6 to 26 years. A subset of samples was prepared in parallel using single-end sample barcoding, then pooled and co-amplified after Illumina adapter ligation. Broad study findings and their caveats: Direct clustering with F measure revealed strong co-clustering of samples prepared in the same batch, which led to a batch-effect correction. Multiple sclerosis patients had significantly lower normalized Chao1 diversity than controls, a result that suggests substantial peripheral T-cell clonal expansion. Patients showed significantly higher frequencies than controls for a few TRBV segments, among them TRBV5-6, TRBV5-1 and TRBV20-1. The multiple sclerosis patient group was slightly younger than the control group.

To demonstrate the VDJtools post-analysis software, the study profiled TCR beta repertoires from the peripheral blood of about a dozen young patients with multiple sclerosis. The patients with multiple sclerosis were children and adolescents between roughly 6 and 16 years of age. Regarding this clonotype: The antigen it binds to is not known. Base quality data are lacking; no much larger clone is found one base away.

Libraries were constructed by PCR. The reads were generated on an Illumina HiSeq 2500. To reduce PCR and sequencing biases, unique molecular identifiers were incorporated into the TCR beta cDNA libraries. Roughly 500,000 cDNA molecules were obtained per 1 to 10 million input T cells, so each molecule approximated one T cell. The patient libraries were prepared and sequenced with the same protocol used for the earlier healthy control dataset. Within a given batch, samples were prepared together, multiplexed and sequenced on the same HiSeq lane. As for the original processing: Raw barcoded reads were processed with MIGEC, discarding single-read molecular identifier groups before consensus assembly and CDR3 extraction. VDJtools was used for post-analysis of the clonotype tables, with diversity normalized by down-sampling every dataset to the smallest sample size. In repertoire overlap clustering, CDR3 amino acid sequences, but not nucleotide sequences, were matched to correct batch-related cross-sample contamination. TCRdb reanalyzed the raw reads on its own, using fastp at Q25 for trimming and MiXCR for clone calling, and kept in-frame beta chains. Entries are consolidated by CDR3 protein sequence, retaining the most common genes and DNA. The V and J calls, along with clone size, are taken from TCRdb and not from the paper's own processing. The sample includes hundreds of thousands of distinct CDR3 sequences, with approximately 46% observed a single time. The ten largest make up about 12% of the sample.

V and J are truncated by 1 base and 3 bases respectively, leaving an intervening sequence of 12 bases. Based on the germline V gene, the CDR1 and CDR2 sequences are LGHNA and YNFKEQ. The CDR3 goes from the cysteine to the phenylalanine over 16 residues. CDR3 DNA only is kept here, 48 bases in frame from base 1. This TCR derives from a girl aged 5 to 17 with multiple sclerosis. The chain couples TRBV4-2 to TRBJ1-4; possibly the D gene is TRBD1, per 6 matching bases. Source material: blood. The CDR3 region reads CASSQALGQPNEKLFF. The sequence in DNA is TGTGCCAGCAGCCAAGCACTAGGACAGCCTAATGAAAAACTGTTTTTT.